The 30 T cell receptor beta chains below come from one sample, sequenced in a study of T cell repertoires in cytomegalovirus infection. TCRdb fed the reads into MiXCR, producing one record per CDR3 protein. The sample has almost 500,000 distinct CDR3 sequences, approximately 10% seen once. Sequenced: PBMCs. Receptor source: a human donor in good health (CMV status not recorded). Some clones in this sample may be carry-over from other donors' samples.

The rearrangement joins TRBV18 to TRBJ1-4, with D possibly matching TRBD1 (5 bases). The length of the CDR3 is 17 residues. Trimming removed 3 bases from V and 0 bases from J, with 14 bases in between. The germline CDR1 and CDR2 sequences are KGHSH and LQKENI. CDR3 DNA: TGTGCCAGCTCACCTGCCGGCCGGGACCCAACTAATGAAAAACTGTTTTTT. Translated: CASSPAGRDPTNEKLFF.

There are many counts of this clonotype. The chain uses TRBV7-9 and TRBJ2-5; D is possibly TRBD1 (6 bases). V lost 1 base to trimming and J lost 0 bases, with 18 bases between them. The CDR3 is made up of 18 amino acids. CDR1 and CDR2 from the germline V gene are SEHNR and FQNEAQ (reference sequence). CDR3 protein: CASSLEDGPGVYQETQYF. The DNA for the CDR3 is TGTGCCAGCAGCTTAGAGGATGGGCCAGGGGTCTACCAAGAGACCCAGTACTTC.

In its sample, this clonotype was seen a few times. V gene TRBV7-9 combines with J gene TRBJ2-1; 11 bases match TRBD2. Trimming took 5 bases from V and 1 from J; bases not matched to a gene: 4. Germline lookup yields CDR1 SEHNR and CDR2 FQNEAQ (reference sequence). The CDR3 has 16 residues. CDR3 sequence (DNA): TGTGCCAGCAGCGGGGGGACTAGCGGTTCCTACAATGAGCAGTTCTTC. Its protein product is CASSGGTSGSYNEQFF.

This clonotype was detected ten times or more. This sequence joins TRBV7-9 and TRBJ1-6, with D possibly being TRBD1 (5 bases). This CDR3 has 16 residues. Germline CDR1 reads SEHNR; CDR2 reads FQNEAQ (reference sequence). Trimming cost V 5 bases and J 6 bases, with 17 bases left between them. CDR3 sequence reads: CASSQLGRAINSPLHF. The CDR3 bases are TGTGCCAGCAGCCAGCTGGGCAGGGCGATTAATTCACCCCTCCACTTT.

There are many counts of this clonotype. The rearrangement uses TRBV12-3 or TRBV12-4 and TRBJ2-3; 9 nucleotides line up with TRBD1. CDR3 size: 16 residues. The J segment lost 4 bases and the V segment lost 8 bases, leaving 13 bases of the junction unmatched. The CDR3 DNA reads TGTGCCAGCCAATCTACACCGGGACAGGGTGCAGATACGCAGTATTTT. Its protein is CASQSTPGQGADTQYF.

This clonotype was picked up many times. The chain uses TRBV6-5 and TRBJ1-2, with D unresolved. The germline V gene has CDR1 MNHEY and CDR2 SVGAGI. This CDR3 comprises 14 residues. The V end was cut by 2 bases, the J end by 8 bases, with 15 bases between. CDR3: CASSYLQPLTGYTF. The CDR3 nucleotides read TGTGCCAGCAGTTACCTCCAACCCTTGACGGGCTACACCTTC.

This clonotype was seen repeatedly, ten times or more. The chain links TRBV19 to TRBJ1-5; D not certain. CDR3 size: 15 residues. Germline CDR1 is LNHDA and CDR2 is SQIVND (reference sequence). V shed 4 bases and J shed 1 base, with 11 bases lying between them. The CDR3, as DNA: TGTGCCAGTAGTACGGTTCCGTCGAGCAATCAGCCCCAGCATTTT. Translated, it gives CASSTVPSSNQPQHF.

This clonotype was found many times. V is TRBV7-2 and J is TRBJ1-5; the D gene is possibly TRBD1 (5 bases). V shed 8 bases and J shed 4 bases, with 9 bases lying between them. The germline CDR1 and CDR2 sequences are SGHTA and FQGNSA. The CDR3 is 12 amino acids. CDR3 nucleotide sequence: TGTGCCAGCGGGACGGTAAATCAGCCCCAGCATTTT. Its protein is CASGTVNQPQHF.

This clonotype has ten or more counts. This rearrangement joins TRBV6-5 to TRBJ2-3; maybe TRBD2 (6 bases). CDR3 length: 17 amino acids. Germline values: CDR1 MNHEY, CDR2 SVGAGI. V was shortened by 6 bases and J by 0 bases, with 19 bases between the two germline ends. For the CDR3, the DNA is TGTGCCAGCAGCCCCCTGGGGGGAAGCGGGAGCACAGATACGCAGTATTTT. Its translation is CASSPLGGSGSTDTQYF.

This clonotype was picked up many times. The chain employs TRBV12-3 or TRBV12-4 and TRBJ2-7, with 12 bases aligning to TRBD2. This CDR3 is 15 amino acids long. The J segment lost 7 bases and the V segment lost 3 bases, leaving 7 bases of the junction unmatched. Here the CDR3 DNA reads TGTGCCAGCAGTTTTTCTAGCGGGAGGGCTGAAGAGCAGTACTTC. It translates to CASSFSSGRAEEQYF.

This chain joins TRBV28 and TRBJ1-1; no firm D call. This CDR3 is 14 amino acids long. V was shortened by 7 bases and J by 0 bases, with 12 bases between the two germline ends. Germline V lookup: CDR1 MDHEN, CDR2 SYDVKM. CDR3 sequence: CASTGGPLNTEAFF. CDR3 coding DNA: TGTGCCAGCACCGGAGGCCCCCTGAACACTGAAGCTTTCTTT.

This sequence joins TRBV14 and TRBJ1-6, with a weak D call TRBD1 (6 bases). Trimming took 4 bases from V and 5 from J, leaving 15 bases between them. Germline V CDR1 and CDR2: SGHDN, FVKESK. This CDR3 has 16 residues. Written as DNA, the CDR3 is TGTGCCAGCAGCCTGTTCGGGGGCAGGAATAATTCACCCCTCCACTTT. This sequence encodes CASSLFGGRNNSPLHF.

In this sample, this clonotype turned up many times. The V and J genes are TRBV4-2 and TRBJ2-2, with a weak D call TRBD1 (6 bases). Germline CDR1 and CDR2: LGHNA and YNFKEQ. The CDR3 consists of 15 residues. V was pared by 1 base and J by 3 bases, with 9 bases between. CDR3: CASSQGAGDTGELFF. The CDR3 DNA sequence: TGTGCCAGCAGCCAAGGGGCAGGGGACACCGGGGAGCTGTTTTTT.

The table lists this clonotype with a few counts. The chain recombines TRBV20-1 with TRBJ1-2, with 10 bases matching TRBD1. The J segment lost 7 bases and the V segment lost 1 base, leaving 6 bases of the junction unmatched. Looked up from germline, CDR1 is DFQATT and CDR2 is SNEGSKA (reference sequence). The CDR3 is 14 residues long. The CDR3, as DNA: TGCAGTGCTAGAGTCCTCGGACAGGGGGTTGGCTACACCTTC. It is translated as CSARVLGQGVGYTF.

This clonotype was seen at least ten times. A read error may produce the germline difference seen at one junction end. This chain connects TRBV7-9 to TRBJ2-2, with D hard to call. The CDR3 runs to 13 residues. Germline CDR1 is SEHNR and CDR2 is FQNEAQ (reference sequence). CDR3 in amino acids: CASSRLTAGELFF. The CDR3 bases are TGTGCCAGCAGCCGTCTTACAGCCGGAGAGCTGTTTTTT.

In its sample, this clonotype was seen a few times. The V gene is TRBV6-2 or TRBV6-3, the J gene TRBJ1-1, with D possibly TRBD1 on 5 matching bases. Per germline, CDR1 MNHEY and CDR2 SVGEGT. With 7 bases removed from V and 1 base from J, the gap between germline ends came to 10 bases. CDR3 length equals 13 residues. The CDR3 reads CASTGARNTEAFF. The CDR3 bases are TGTGCCAGCACCGGGGCGAGGAACACTGAAGCTTTCTTT.

The chain has TRBV3-1 and TRBJ1-1; no firm D call. The CDR3 runs to 15 residues. Per the germline V gene, CDR1 is LGHDT and CDR2 is YNNKEL (reference sequence). V was clipped by 1 base and J by 1 base, with 10 bases between them. The CDR3 sequence is CASSQVWEPNTEAFF. The CDR3 region has the DNA TGTGCCAGCAGCCAAGTTTGGGAACCGAACACTGAAGCTTTCTTT.

This clonotype was counted many times. The chain joins TRBV5-4 to TRBJ2-7, with D possibly TRBD2 on 6 matching bases. This CDR3 comprises 17 residues. V lost 2 bases and J 0 bases, leaving 18 bases between the germline ends. CDR1 SGHNT and CDR2 YYREEE come from the germline V gene (reference sequence). CDR3 nucleotide sequence: TGTGCCAGCAGCTTAGGAGGGTCGCTATCCAGCTCCTACGAGCAGTACTTC. Its protein is CASSLGGSLSSSYEQYF.

Many counts were recorded for this clonotype. The chain links TRBV7-2 to TRBJ2-1; D ambiguous. V was shortened by 3 bases and J by 2 bases, with 8 bases between the two germline ends. The germline V gene encodes CDR1 SGHTA and CDR2 FQGNSA. The CDR3 covers 14 residues. The CDR3 DNA is TGTGCCAGCAGCTTGAGAAATGCCTACAATGAGCAGTTCTTC. Translation gives CASSLRNAYNEQFF.

This clonotype was found many times. The chain carries TRBV9 and TRBJ1-5, with unresolved D. Germline CDR1 and CDR2: SGDLS and YYNGEE. CDR3 length: 14 amino acids. V lost 0 bases and J 5 bases, leaving 9 bases between the germline ends. CDR3 sequence reads: CASSVERPHQPQHF. DNA of the CDR3: TGTGCCAGCAGCGTAGAGAGGCCCCATCAGCCCCAGCATTTT.

V is TRBV29-1 and J is TRBJ2-4, with D maybe TRBD1 (5 bases). Looked up from germline, CDR1 is SQVTM and CDR2 is ANQGSEA. This CDR3 spans 15 amino acids. Trimming removed 8 bases from V and 2 bases from J, with 19 bases in between. In nucleotides, the CDR3 is TGCAGCCCCCAGAAGGACAAATCTACCAAAAACATTCAGTACTTC. Translated, it gives CSPQKDKSTKNIQYF.

This clonotype was observed a handful of times. This rearrangement joins TRBV29-1 to TRBJ1-4; D is perhaps TRBD1 (5 bases). Trimming shortened V by 6 bases and J by 0 bases, and 14 bases separated the two germline ends. This CDR3 is 15 amino acids long. From germline, CDR1 is SQVTM and CDR2 ANQGSEA. CDR3 in DNA: TGCAGCGTCAGCGGGGGGGGGACAACTAATGAAAAACTGTTTTTT. This codes for CSVSGGGTTNEKLFF.

This clonotype occurred many times. The chain employs TRBV6-1 and TRBJ2-3; unclear D gene. Germline V lookup: CDR1 MNHNS, CDR2 SASEGT. The CDR3 sequence is 14 residues long. The V end was cut by 8 bases, the J end by 2 bases, with 14 bases between. The CDR3 region is CASAAVTFTDTQYF. CDR3 bases: TGTGCCAGCGCCGCCGTAACTTTCACAGATACGCAGTATTTT.

This clonotype was observed a handful of times. The chain uses TRBV13 and TRBJ2-3; D ambiguous. This CDR3 region has 13 residues. In germline, CDR1 is PRHDT, CDR2 FYEKMQ (reference sequence). V lost 2 bases, J lost 2 bases, and 5 bases lay in between. CDR3 sequence reads: CASSLTHTDTQYF. DNA for the CDR3: TGTGCCAGCAGCTTAACTCACACAGATACGCAGTATTTT.

The chain employs TRBV7-6 and TRBJ2-7; 8 bases fit TRBD2. The germline gives CDR1 SGHVS, CDR2 FNYEAQ. The V and J ends lost 5 bases and 4 bases, in that order; junction bases with no gene match: 4. The CDR3 runs to 13 residues. CDR3 bases: TGTGCCAGCAGCACCCGGGGGGGGTACGAGCAGTACTTC. It specifies CASSTRGGYEQYF.

In this sample, this clonotype turned up many times. The chain uses TRBV7-2 and TRBJ1-1; D unclear. Germline V CDR1 and CDR2: SGHTA, FQGNSA. This CDR3 region has 14 residues. Between the trimmed V and J ends, which lost 2 bases and 2 bases, there was a span of 9 bases. In DNA, the CDR3 is TGTGCCAGCAGCTTATATGGAGACAACACTGAAGCTTTCTTT. Translated: CASSLYGDNTEAFF.

The CDR3 loop is CASGVRRGDTDTQYF. CDR3 sequence (DNA): TGTGCCAGCGGGGTACGGCGGGGGGACACAGATACGCAGTATTTT. This chain links TRBV7-9 with TRBJ2-3; 8 nucleotides line up with TRBD2. J was trimmed by 2 bases and V by 8 bases; bases with no gene match: 9. The V gene's germline CDR1 is SEHNR and CDR2 FQNEAQ (reference sequence). There are 15 residues in the CDR3.

Only a few counts were recorded for this clonotype. This chain uses TRBV20-1 with TRBJ2-5, with 11 nucleotides matching TRBD2. Losses at the gene ends were 3 bases for V and 3 bases for J; bases not matched to a gene: 6. Germline V gene lookup returns CDR1 DFQATT and CDR2 SNEGSKA (reference sequence). This CDR3 region has 15 residues. Written as DNA, the CDR3 is TGCAGTGCTAGGCCGTTAGCGGGAGGGGAAGAGACCCAGTACTTC. Amino acids: CSARPLAGGEETQYF.

The chain uses TRBV3-1 and TRBJ1-5; D is ambiguous. V lost 0 bases to trimming and J lost 5 bases, with 5 bases between them. Looked up from germline, CDR1 is LGHDT and CDR2 is YNNKEL (reference sequence). CDR3 size: 13 residues. The CDR3 coding sequence is TGTGCCAGCAGCCAAGATCCGGATCAGCCCCAGCATTTT. Residues: CASSQDPDQPQHF.

The table lists this clonotype with many counts. J is TRBJ1-1 and V is TRBV6-2 or TRBV6-3, with TRBD1 matching over 9 bases. Germline CDR1 and CDR2: MNHEY and SVGEGT. V shed 4 bases, J shed 5 bases, and the junction held 8 bases outside the gene matches. This CDR3 has 15 residues. The CDR3 protein is CASSWGQGAVTEAFF. Written as DNA, the CDR3 is TGTGCCAGCAGTTGGGGACAGGGTGCTGTTACTGAAGCTTTCTTT.